This TCR beta chain originates from a study of tissue T cells after allogeneic stem cell transplantation (dated by TCRdb to between 2021 and 2024). Context from the whole study: Grafts from donors were received by all GVHD patients, with several grafts being unmodified and three being CD34-selected to deplete T cells. The human arm was a prospective observational study without blinding or randomization. When multiple samples of a tissue were available, H&E sections were reviewed by a pathologist, and samples with histologically apparent lymphocytes were prioritized for sequencing. The study profiled TCR beta repertoires across many tissues from research autopsies of patients with and without GVHD, plus mouse models of GVHD.

The intended sense of this specimen's time point label: human tissue collected at research (rapid) autopsy. Over a roughly 3-year period, about seven adult allo-HCT recipients who had steroid-refractory GVHD were prospectively enrolled in a research-autopsy study. Gastrointestinal GVHD was present in all GVHD patients, each of whom received several lines of GVHD-directed therapy, and five of these patients also had skin involvement. After a median post-mortem interval of approximately 9.7 hours, autopsy tissues were collected, including GI sites from esophagus to rectum, liver, skin, and lymphoid organs such as spleen. Autopsy specimens were bisected, with one portion flash-frozen in liquid nitrogen and the remainder formalin-fixed, and GI outer muscle layers were removed. To extract genomic DNA from frozen tissues, either the Mag-Bind Blood & Tissue DNA HDQ 96 Kit on a Chemagic 360 or the DNeasy Blood & Tissue Kit was used. Because of concern about red blood cell contamination, the extracted DNA went through further purification with the Genomic DNA Clean & Concentrator-25 kit.

Points the paper makes about the study in general: Within patients, how anatomically similar tissues were was a major factor shaping TCR repertoire composition, regardless of disease or transplant status. Blood and spleen T cells captured only a limited portion of the TCR repertoire detected in tissues, in both patients and mice. Not many T cell clones showed up in more than one patient, yet clustering based on motifs uncovered repertoire signatures that were shared across patients in a tissue-specific way. The patient cohort was small and varied clinically, and sampling depth was recognized as a limitation. Which tissue TCRs were alloreactive or antigen-specific was not determined in the study, and some clones might have been persisting host cells.

For this clone: Its antigen remains undetermined. Base quality data are lacking; no much larger clone is found one base away.

Library preparation was by the immunoSEQ multiplex PCR assay. TCRbeta CDR3 sequencing was done by Adaptive Biotechnologies at survey depth, reporting CDR3 sequences, V/J genes, productive frequency and template counts. TCR beta CDR3 regions were amplified from genomic DNA instead of RNA. The paper's processing steps were these. Jensen-Shannon divergence was used to quantify pairwise repertoire overlap between tissues, with a value of 1 indicating complete divergence and a value of 0 indicating identical repertoires. Tissues were clustered by single-linkage agglomerative hierarchical clustering of pairwise JSD values, and the clustering results were displayed as dendrograms. GLIPH2 was run on all patient samples with simulation_depth 1000, kmer_min_depth 3 and cdr3_length_cutoff 8, and groups with more than two unique CDR3s were retained. A standardized tissue-overlap score was generated by extrapolating Jaccard GLIPH-group overlap across patients to a standard repertoire size of 1000 clones. To look at how diversity was associated with clinical or experimental variables, linear mixed-effect models were used, with tissue treated as a fixed effect and individual treated as a random effect. Held by TCRdb, this immuneACCESS table contains in-frame sequences only and omits some clones. Under half of the omission traces to an unresolved V gene where checked; the cause of the rest is unknown. From that table come the V and J calls and clone size; the DNA was used to work out D and trimming. The sample table records 1,000 to 1,500 clones; under 75% of these occur just once. The ten top clones hold 36% of the sample.

Looking up the germline V gene yields CDR1 MGHRA and CDR2 YSYEKL. The CDR3 holds 17 amino acids from the cysteine to the phenylalanine. Just CDR3 DNA is preserved here, 51 bases in frame from base 1. The junction carries 13 bases between V and J, which are trimmed by 0 bases and 0 bases respectively. This TCR derives from a male patient at least 60 years old with steroid-refractory graft-versus-host disease after an allogeneic stem cell transplant. After a transplant, some of the T cells may come from the graft donor. Here the sequenced sample was spleen tissue, taken at autopsy. Here the chain combines TRBV4-1 and TRBJ2-3, with TRBD2 perhaps the D gene, on 7 matching bases. The encoded CDR3 is CASSQDTGGTSTDTQYF. The nucleotides are TGCGCCAGCAGCCAAGATACGGGGGGCACTAGCACAGATACGCAGTATTTT.